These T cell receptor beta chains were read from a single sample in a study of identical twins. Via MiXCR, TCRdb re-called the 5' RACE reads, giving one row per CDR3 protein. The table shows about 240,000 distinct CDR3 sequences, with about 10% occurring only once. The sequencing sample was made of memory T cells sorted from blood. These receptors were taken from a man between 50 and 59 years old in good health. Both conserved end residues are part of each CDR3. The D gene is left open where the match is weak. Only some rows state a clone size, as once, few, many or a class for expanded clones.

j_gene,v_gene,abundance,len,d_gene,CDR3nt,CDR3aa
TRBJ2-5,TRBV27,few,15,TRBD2,TGTGCCAGCATTGGACGGGAGGTAGAGGGGGAGACCCAGTACTTC,CASIGREVEGETQYF
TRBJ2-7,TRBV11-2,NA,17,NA,TGTGCCAGCAGCTTGCTGGGACCCGAGAGTGGGCCTTACGAGCAGTACTTC,CASSLLGPESGPYEQYF
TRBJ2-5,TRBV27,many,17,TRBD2,TGTGCCAGCAGTTTACTGGCTAGCGGGGGGGCTCAAGAGACCCAGTACTTC,CASSLLASGGAQETQYF
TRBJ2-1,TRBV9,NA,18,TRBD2,TGTGCCAGCAGCGTAGACCCCCGCCCGGGACTAGCATCTGACGAGCAGTTCTTC,CASSVDPRPGLASDEQFF
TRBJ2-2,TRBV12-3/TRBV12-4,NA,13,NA,TGTGCCAGCAGAAAAAGGGGAGCCGGGGAGCTGTTTTTT,CASRKRGAGELFF
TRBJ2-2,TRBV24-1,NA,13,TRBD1,TGTGCCACCAGCGACAGGGGCACCGGGGAGCTGTTTTTT,CATSDRGTGELFF
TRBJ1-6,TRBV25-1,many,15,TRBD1,TGTGCCAGCAGGGCCGGGACAGGGGGCATTTCACCCCTCCACTTT,CASRAGTGGISPLHF
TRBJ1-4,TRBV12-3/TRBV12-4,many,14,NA,TGTGCCAGCAGTTCGCCTCAGGTAGATGAAAAACTGTTTTTT,CASSSPQVDEKLFF
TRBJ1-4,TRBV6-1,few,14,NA,TGTGCCAGCACCGGGCGGGGGGTATATGAAAAACTGTTTTTT,CASTGRGVYEKLFF
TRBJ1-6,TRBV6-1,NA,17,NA,TGTGCCAGCCTCACCGTCTACAGCGCCCTAAATAATTCACCCCTCCACTTT,CASLTVYSALNNSPLHF
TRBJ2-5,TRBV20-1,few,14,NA,TGCAGTGCTAGAGATTGGGCGGCCCAAGAGACCCAGTACTTC,CSARDWAAQETQYF
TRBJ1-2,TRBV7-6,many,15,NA,TGTGCCAGCAGCCCGGCGGGGCAGGGAAACTATGGCTACACCTTC,CASSPAGQGNYGYTF
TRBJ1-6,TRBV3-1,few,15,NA,TGTGCCAGCAGCCAAGTTGCAGGGCGGAATTCACCCCTCCACTTT,CASSQVAGRNSPLHF
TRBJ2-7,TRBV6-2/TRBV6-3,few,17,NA,TGTGCCAGCAGTCCCCTAAGTCGGCGGGGAAACTCCTACGAGCAGTACTTC,CASSPLSRRGNSYEQYF
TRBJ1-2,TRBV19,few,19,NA,TGTGCCAGTAGTACCACCGCGGGGGCCGGCAGCCAGAGGGGCTATGGCTACACCTTC,CASSTTAGAGSQRGYGYTF
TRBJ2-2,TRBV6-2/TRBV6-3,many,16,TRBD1,TGTGCCAGCAGTTATACCGGGACAGGGAACACCGGGGAGCTGTTTTTT,CASSYTGTGNTGELFF
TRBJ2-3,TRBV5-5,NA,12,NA,TGTGCCAGCAGCTTCACTGCAGATACGCAGTATTTT,CASSFTADTQYF
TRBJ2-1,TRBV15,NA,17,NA,TGTGCCACCAGCAGTGGACCGGGACACGGCTCCTACAATGAGCAGTTCTTC,CATSSGPGHGSYNEQFF
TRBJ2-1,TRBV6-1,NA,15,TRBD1,TGTGCCAGCAGGGACAGGCCGAGCTCCTACAATGAGCAGTTCTTC,CASRDRPSSYNEQFF
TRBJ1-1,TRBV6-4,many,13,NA,TGTGCCAGCAGAGCTGGTCGGGACACTGAAGCTTTCTTT,CASRAGRDTEAFF
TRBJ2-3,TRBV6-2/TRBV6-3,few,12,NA,TGTGCCAGCAGTTACAGGGGAGATACGCAGTATTTT,CASSYRGDTQYF
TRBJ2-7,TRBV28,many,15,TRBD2,TGTGCCAGCAGCGCGACTAGCGGGGGGCTCTACGAGCAGTACTTC,CASSATSGGLYEQYF
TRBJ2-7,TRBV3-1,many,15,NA,TGTGCCAGCAGCCAATCGGGCAGTGTAAACTACGAGCAGTACTTC,CASSQSGSVNYEQYF
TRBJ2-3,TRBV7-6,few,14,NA,TGTGCCAGCAGCGATCCAACAGGGCAAGATACGCAGTATTTT,CASSDPTGQDTQYF
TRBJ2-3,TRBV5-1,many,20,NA,TGCGCCAGCAGCGCCACCCCTCCAGGATATACGGAGTCGGGCACAGATACGCAGTATTTT,CASSATPPGYTESGTDTQYF
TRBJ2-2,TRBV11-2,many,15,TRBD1,TGTGCCAGCAGCTACCGGGACAGCATACCCGGGGAGCTGTTTTTT,CASSYRDSIPGELFF
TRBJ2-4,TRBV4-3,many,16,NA,TGCGCCAGCAGCCAAGATGTATCCGGGGCAAAAAACATTCAGTACTTC,CASSQDVSGAKNIQYF
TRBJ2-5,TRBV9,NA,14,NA,TGTGCCAGCAGCCAGGGGCTGTCATTGGAGACCCAGTACTTC,CASSQGLSLETQYF
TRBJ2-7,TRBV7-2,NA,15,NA,TGTGCCAGCAGCCCTACGCACAGTTTATCCTACGAGCAGTACTTC,CASSPTHSLSYEQYF
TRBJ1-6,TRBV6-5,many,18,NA,TGTGCCAGCAGTTACTCGACGGCCGGGAGCTCCTATAATTCACCCCTCCACTTT,CASSYSTAGSSYNSPLHF
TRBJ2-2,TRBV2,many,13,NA,TGTGCCAGCAGTGAAGAGGGCGCCGGGGAGCTGTTTTTT,CASSEEGAGELFF
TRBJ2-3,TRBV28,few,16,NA,TGTGCCAGCAGGGGCTCGTACGGGTCAGGCACAGATACGCAGTATTTT,CASRGSYGSGTDTQYF
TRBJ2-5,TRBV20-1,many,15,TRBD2,TGCAGTGCTAGTTCGTCGGGAGGGGATCAAGAGACCCAGTACTTC,CSASSSGGDQETQYF
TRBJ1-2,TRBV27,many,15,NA,TGTGCCAGCAGTTTCCGGGACCGAGGTTTTCGGGGCTACACCTTC,CASSFRDRGFRGYTF
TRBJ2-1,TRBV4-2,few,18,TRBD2,TGTGCCAGCAGCCAAGGATCCAGACTAGCGTACAACTACAATGAGCAGTTCTTC,CASSQGSRLAYNYNEQFF
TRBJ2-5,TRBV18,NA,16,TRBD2,TGTGCCAGCTCACCAAACCTAGCGGCTATTCAAGAGACCCAGTACTTC,CASSPNLAAIQETQYF
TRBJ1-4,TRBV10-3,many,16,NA,TGTGCCATCAGTGAGTCGCCCCAGGGTACTAATGAAAAACTGTTTTTT,CAISESPQGTNEKLFF
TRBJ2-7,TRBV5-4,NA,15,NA,TGTGCCAGCAGTCCAACCAGGGGAGCAGCCTACGAGCAGTACTTC,CASSPTRGAAYEQYF
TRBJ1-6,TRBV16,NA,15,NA,TGTGCCAGCAGCCAAGGACAGCCCTATAATTCACCCCTCCACTTT,CASSQGQPYNSPLHF
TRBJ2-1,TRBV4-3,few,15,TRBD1,TGCGCCAGCAGCCAAGAAAGGGGACAGATCAATGAGCAGTTCTTC,CASSQERGQINEQFF
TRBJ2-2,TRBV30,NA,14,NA,TGTGCCTGGAGTGAGGAGGGGGTGACCGGGGAGCTGTTTTTT,CAWSEEGVTGELFF
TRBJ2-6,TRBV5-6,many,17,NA,TGTGCCAGCAGCTTGGCAGGGATCAGCTCTGGGGCCAACGTCCTGACTTTC,CASSLAGISSGANVLTF
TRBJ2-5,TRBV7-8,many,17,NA,TGTGCCAGCAGCTTAGAACCGACCGGGCCCCTTTTTGAGACCCAGTACTTC,CASSLEPTGPLFETQYF
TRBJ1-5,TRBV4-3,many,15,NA,TGCGCCAGCAGCCTCACGCGGGGAGTAAATCAGCCCCAGCATTTT,CASSLTRGVNQPQHF